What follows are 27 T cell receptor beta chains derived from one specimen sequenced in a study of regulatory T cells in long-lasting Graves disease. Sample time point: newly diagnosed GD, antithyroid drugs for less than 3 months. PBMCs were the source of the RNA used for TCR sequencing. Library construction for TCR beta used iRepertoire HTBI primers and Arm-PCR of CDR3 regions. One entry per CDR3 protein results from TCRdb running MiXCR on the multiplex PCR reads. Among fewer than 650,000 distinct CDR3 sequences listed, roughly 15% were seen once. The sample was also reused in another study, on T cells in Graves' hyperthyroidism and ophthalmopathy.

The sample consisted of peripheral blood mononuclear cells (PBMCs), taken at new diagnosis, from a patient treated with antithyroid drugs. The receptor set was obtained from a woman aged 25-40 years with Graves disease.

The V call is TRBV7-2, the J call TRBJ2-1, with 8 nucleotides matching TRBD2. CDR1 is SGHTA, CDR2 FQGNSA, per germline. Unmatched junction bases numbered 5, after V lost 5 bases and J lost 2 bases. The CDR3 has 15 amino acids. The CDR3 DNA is TGTGCCAGCAGCCCGCCGACTAGCGCCTACAATGAGCAGTTCTTC. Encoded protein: CASSPPTSAYNEQFF. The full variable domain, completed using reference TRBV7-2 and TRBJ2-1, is GAGVSQSPSNKVTEKGKDVELRCDPISGHTALYWYRQSLGQGLEFLIYFQGNSAPDKSGLPSDRFSAERTGGSVSTLTIQRTQQEDSAVYLCASSPPTSAYNEQFFGPGTRLTVL.

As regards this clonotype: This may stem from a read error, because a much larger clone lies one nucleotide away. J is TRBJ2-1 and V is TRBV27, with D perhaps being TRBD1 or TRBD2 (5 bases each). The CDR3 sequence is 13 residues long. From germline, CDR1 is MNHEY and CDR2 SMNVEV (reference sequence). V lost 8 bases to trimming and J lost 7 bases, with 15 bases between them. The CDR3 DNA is TGTGCCAGCGGGGGTAGCAGGAGAAATGAGCAGTTCTTC. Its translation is CASGGSRRNEQFF.

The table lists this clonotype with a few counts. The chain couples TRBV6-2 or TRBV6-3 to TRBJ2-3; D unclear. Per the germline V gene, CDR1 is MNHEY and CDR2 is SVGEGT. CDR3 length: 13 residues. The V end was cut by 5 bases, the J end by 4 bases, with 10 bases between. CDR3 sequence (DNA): TGTGCCAGCAGTGTGGTCCGGGCAGATACGCAGTATTTT. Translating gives CASSVVRADTQYF.

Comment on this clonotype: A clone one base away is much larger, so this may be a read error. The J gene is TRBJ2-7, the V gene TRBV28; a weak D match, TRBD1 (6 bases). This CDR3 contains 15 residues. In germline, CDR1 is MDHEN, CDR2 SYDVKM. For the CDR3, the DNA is TGTGACAGCACCGCCGCCTGGGACAAGCCCTACGAGCAGTACTTC. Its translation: CDSTAAWDKPYEQYF.

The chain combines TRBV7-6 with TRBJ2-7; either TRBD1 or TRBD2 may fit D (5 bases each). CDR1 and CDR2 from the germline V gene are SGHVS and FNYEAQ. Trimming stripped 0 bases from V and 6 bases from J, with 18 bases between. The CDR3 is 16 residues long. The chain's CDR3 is CASSLADGALPIEQYF. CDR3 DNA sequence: TGTGCCAGCAGCTTAGCGGACGGGGCCCTACCAATCGAGCAGTACTTC.

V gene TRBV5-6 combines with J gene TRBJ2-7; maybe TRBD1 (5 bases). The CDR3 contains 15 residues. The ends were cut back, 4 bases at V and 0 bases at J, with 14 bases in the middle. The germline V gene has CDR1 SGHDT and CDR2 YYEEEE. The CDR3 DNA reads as TGTGCCAGCAGCCCTCTCAGGGCCGGCTCCTACGAGCAGTACTTC. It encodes CASSPLRAGSYEQYF.

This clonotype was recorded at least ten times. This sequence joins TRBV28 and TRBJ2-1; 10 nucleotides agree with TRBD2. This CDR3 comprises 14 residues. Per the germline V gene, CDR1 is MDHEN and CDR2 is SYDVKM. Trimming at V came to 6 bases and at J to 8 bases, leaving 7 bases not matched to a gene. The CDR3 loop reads CASRAGGGRDEQFF. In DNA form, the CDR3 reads TGTGCCAGCAGAGCGGGGGGGGGGCGCGATGAGCAGTTCTTC.

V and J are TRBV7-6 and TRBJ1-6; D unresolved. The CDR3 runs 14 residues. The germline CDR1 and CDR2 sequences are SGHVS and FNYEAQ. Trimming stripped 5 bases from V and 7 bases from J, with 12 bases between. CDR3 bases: TGTGCCAGCAGCCCGACTCTCCGAAATTCACCCCTCCACTTT. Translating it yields CASSPTLRNSPLHF.

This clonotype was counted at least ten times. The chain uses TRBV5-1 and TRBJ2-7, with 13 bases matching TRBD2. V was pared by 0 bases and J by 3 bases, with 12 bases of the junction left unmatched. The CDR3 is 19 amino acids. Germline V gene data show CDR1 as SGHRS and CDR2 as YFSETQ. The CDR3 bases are TGCGCCAGCAGCTTGGGAGATTTGGGACTAGCGGGACGGCACTACGAGCAGTACTTC. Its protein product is CASSLGDLGLAGRHYEQYF.

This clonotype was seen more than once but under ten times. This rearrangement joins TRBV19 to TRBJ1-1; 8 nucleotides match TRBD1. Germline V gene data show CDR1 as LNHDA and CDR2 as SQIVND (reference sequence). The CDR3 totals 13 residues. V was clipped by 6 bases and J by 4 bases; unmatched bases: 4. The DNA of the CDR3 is TGTGCCAGTAGACGCGGACAGGGCACTGAAGCTTTCTTT. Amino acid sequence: CASRRGQGTEAFF.

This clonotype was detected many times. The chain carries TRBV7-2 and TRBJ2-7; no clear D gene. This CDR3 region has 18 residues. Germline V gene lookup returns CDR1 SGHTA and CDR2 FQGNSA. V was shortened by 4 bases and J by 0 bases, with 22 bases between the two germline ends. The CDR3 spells CASSSTRPTAAYSYEQYF. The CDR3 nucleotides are TGTGCCAGCAGCTCGACCCGCCCAACAGCTGCCTACTCCTACGAGCAGTACTTC.

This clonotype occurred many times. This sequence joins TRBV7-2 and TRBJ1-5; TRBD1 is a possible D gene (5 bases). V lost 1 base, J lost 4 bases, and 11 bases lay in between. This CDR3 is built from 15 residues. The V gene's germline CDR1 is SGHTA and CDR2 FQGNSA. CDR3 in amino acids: CASSLVVGQNQPQHF. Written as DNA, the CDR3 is TGTGCCAGCAGCTTAGTTGTAGGACAAAATCAGCCCCAGCATTTT.

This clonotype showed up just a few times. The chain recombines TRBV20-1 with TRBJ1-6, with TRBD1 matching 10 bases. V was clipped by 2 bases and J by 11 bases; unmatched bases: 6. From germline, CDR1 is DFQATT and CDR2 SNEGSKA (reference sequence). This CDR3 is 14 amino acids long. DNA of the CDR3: TGCAGTGCTAGAAATAGGGACAGGGGTCCACCCCTCCACTTT. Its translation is CSARNRDRGPPLHF.

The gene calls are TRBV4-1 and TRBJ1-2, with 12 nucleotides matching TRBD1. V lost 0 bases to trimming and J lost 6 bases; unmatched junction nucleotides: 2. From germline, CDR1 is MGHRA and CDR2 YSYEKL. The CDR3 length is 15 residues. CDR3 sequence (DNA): TGCGCCAGCAGCCAAGAGGGACAGGGGGCGAATGGCTACACCTTC. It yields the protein CASSQEGQGANGYTF.

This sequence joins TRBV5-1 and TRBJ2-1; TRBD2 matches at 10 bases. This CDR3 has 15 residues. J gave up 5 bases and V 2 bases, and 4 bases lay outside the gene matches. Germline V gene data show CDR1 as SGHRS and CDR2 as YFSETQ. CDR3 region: CASSFTSGTDNEQFF. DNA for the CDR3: TGCGCCAGCAGCTTTACTAGCGGGACCGACAATGAGCAGTTCTTC.

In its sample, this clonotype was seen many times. CDR3 protein: CAREPWDRGRVCAGYTF. The DNA for the CDR3 is TGTGCCAGGGAGCCTTGGGACAGGGGGCGCGTATGCGCTGGCTACACCTTC. The J gene is TRBJ1-2, the V gene TRBV27; 12 bases align to TRBD1. CDR3 length equals 17 residues. Germline CDR1 MNHEY, CDR2 SMNVEV (reference sequence). V lost 9 bases to trimming and J lost 7 bases; unmatched junction nucleotides: 18.

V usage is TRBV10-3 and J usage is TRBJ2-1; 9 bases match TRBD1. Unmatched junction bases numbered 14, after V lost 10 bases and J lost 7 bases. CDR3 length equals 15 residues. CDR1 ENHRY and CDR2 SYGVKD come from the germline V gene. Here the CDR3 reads CASGQEDRGTNEQFF. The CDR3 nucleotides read TGTGCCAGCGGGCAAGAGGACAGGGGCACTAATGAGCAGTTCTTC.

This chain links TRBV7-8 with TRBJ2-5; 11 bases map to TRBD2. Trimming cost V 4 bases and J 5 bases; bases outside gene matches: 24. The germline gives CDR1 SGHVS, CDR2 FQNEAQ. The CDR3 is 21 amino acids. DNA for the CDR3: TGTGCCAGCAGCTCTCGACTAGCGGGACTACAAAACCCCCCCAAACACGAGACCCAGTACTTC. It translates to CASSSRLAGLQNPPKHETQYF.

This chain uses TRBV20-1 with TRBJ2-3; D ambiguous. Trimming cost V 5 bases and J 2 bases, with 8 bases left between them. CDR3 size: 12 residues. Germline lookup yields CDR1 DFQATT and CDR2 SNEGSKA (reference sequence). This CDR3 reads CSAARITDTQYF. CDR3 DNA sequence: TGCAGTGCTGCTCGCATCACAGATACGCAGTATTTT.

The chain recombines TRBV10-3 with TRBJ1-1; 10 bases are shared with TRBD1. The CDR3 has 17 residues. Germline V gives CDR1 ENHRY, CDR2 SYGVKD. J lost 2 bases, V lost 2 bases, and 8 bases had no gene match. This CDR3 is CAISEAGTGAGNTEAFF. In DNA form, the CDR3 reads TGTGCCATCAGTGAGGCCGGGACAGGGGCAGGTAACACTGAAGCTTTCTTT.

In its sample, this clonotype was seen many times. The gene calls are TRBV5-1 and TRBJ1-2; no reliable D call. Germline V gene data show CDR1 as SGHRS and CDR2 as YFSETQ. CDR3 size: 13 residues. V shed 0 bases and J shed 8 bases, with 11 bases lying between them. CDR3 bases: TGCGCCAGCAGCTTGGAGGGCTGGGAAGGCTACACCTTC. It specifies CASSLEGWEGYTF.

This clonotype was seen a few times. This CDR3 is CASSRGLAGKQNEQFF. DNA of the CDR3: TGTGCCAGCAGCCGAGGACTAGCGGGCAAACAAAATGAGCAGTTCTTC. The rearrangement links TRBV14 to TRBJ2-1; 11 nucleotides agree with TRBD2. The CDR3 runs 16 residues. Unmatched junction bases numbered 9, after V lost 4 bases and J lost 7 bases. Germline V gives CDR1 SGHDN, CDR2 FVKESK.

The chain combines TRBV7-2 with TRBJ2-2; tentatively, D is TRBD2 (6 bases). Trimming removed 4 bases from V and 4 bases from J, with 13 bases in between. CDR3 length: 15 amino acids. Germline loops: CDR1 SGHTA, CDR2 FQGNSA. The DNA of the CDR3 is TGTGCCAGCAGCTCCATCGGAGGGAGCACCGGGGAGCTGTTTTTT. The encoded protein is CASSSIGGSTGELFF. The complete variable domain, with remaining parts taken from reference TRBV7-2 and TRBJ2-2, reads GAGVSQSPSNKVTEKGKDVELRCDPISGHTALYWYRQSLGQGLEFLIYFQGNSAPDKSGLPSDRFSAERTGGSVSTLTIQRTQQEDSAVYLCASSSIGGSTGELFFGEGSRLTVL.

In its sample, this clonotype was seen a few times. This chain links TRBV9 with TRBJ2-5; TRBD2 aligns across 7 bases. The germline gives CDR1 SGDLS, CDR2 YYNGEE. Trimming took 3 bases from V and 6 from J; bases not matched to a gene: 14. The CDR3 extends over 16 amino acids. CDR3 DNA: TGTGCCAGCAGCGCCGGCCCCCTTACTAGCGAGAAGACCCAGTACTTC. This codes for CASSAGPLTSEKTQYF.

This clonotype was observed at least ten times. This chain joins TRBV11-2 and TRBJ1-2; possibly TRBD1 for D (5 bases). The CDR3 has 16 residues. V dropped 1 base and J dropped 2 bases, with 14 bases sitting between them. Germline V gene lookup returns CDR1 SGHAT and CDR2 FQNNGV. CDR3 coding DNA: TGTGCCAGCAGCTTAGCGACGGGACGTATCAACTATGGCTACACCTTC. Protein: CASSLATGRINYGYTF.

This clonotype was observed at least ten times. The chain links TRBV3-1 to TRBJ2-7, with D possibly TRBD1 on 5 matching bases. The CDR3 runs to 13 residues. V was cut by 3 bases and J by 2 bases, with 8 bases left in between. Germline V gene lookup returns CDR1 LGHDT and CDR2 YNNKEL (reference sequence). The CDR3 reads CASSQAGTYEQYF. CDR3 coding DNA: TGTGCCAGCAGCCAGGCAGGGACCTACGAGCAGTACTTC.

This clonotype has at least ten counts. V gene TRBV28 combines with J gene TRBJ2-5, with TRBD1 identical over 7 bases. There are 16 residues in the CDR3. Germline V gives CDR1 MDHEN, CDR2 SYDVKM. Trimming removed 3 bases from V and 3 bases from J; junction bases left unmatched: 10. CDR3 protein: CASSLWTGTDKETQYF. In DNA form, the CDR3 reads TGTGCCAGCAGTTTGTGGACCGGGACAGACAAAGAGACCCAGTACTTC.